This T cell receptor (beta chain) was found in a study of cytomegalovirus exposure and HLA in healthy donors. CDR3 size: 14 residues. Between the trimmed V and J ends, which lost 3 bases and 6 bases, there was a span of 12 bases. Germline V gene lookup returns CDR1 SGDLS and CDR2 YYNGEE. Study results and limitations: Follow-up analysis found HLA locus-dependent TCR association rates, highest for DRB1 and lowest for HLA-C. TCR beta V- and J-gene trimming was later associated with a missense DCLRE1C variant.

Comment on this clone: Antigen unknown.

The study ran its PCR with 60 Vbeta and 13 Jbeta primers. The method was immunoSEQ multiplex PCR; TCRdb's version includes in-frame clones alone and lacks a portion of them. Of around 300,000 clones in the sample, just under 85% were seen once. V and J are TRBV9 and TRBJ2-2; no clear D. The sequence was collected from a woman between 40 and 50 years old in good health and CMV-seropositive. Sequencing was done on a sample of PBMCs. The CDR3 loop is CASSGIPSAGELFF. CDR3 nucleotide sequence: TGTGCCAGCAGCGGTATCCCCTCCGCCGGGGAGCTGTTTTTT.